Listed below are T cell receptor beta chains from one sample, sequenced in a study of T cells in Graves' hyperthyroidism and ophthalmopathy. Each CDR3 protein is one row after TCRdb ran MiXCR on the multiplex PCR reads. The table includes about 160,000 distinct CDR3 sequences, 9.4% detected once. Sequencing input: blood. These TCRs come from a woman under 30 with Graves' hyperthyroidism that later progressed to Graves' ophthalmopathy. Each CDR3 is given with its conserved first and last residue. The D gene is left open where the match is weak. Only part of the rows carry a size: once, few, many, or a class if the clone is expanded.

cdr3_aa	cdr3_nt	v_call	j_call	clone_size	cdr3_length	d_call
CATRGAASTDTQYF	TGTGCCACTAGGGGGGCGGCTAGCACAGATACGCAGTATTTT	TRBV24-1	TRBJ2-3	few	14	.
CASSDGGTALEAFF	TGTGCCAGCAGCGACGGCGGGACAGCCCTTGAAGCTTTCTTT	TRBV2	TRBJ1-1	many	14	TRBD1
CAISEYSGTAGYEQYF	TGTGCCATCAGTGAGTACTCCGGGACAGCGGGTTACGAGCAGTACTTC	TRBV10-3	TRBJ2-7	.	16	.
CASSYSGRGRSRNQPQHF	TGTGCCAGCAGTTACTCGGGGCGGGGGAGGTCCCGTAATCAGCCCCAGCATTTT	TRBV6-2/TRBV6-3	TRBJ1-5	many	18	.
CASSISGTFEGNIQYF	TGTGCCAGTAGTATTTCCGGCACCTTCGAGGGAAACATTCAGTACTTC	TRBV19	TRBJ2-4	many	16	.
CASSERTGIHYGYTF	TGTGCCAGCAGTGAACGGACAGGGATTCACTATGGCTACACCTTC	TRBV2	TRBJ1-2	many	15	TRBD1
CASSPLAGGPGNEQFF	TGTGCCAGCAGCCCACTAGCGGGGGGGCCGGGGAATGAGCAGTTCTTC	TRBV2	TRBJ2-1	many	16	TRBD2
CASSIINLNTEAFF	TGTGCCAGTAGTATTATCAACCTGAACACTGAAGCTTTCTTT	TRBV19	TRBJ1-1	many	14	.
CASSRYPRTADSYEQYF	TGTGCCAGCAGCCGATACCCCAGGACAGCCGATTCCTACGAGCAGTACTTC	TRBV12-3/TRBV12-4	TRBJ2-7	many	17	.
CASSQTWEPVGDTQYF	TGTGCCAGCAGCCAGACTTGGGAGCCGGTGGGAGATACGCAGTATTTT	TRBV7-9	TRBJ2-3	many	16	.
CAGTNGRGEDGYTF	TGTGCCGGGACTAACGGCCGGGGGGAGGATGGCTACACCTTC	TRBV2	TRBJ1-2	few	14	.
CASSLRTGGNTEAFF	TGTGCCAGCAGCTTAAGGACAGGGGGAAACACTGAAGCTTTCTTT	TRBV5-5	TRBJ1-1	many	15	TRBD1
CASGTKWGGDSPLHF	TGTGCCAGCGGAACGAAGTGGGGCGGAGATTCACCCCTCCACTTT	TRBV9	TRBJ1-6	many	15	.
CASSIEGRQETQYF	TGTGCCAGTAGTATTGAGGGACGACAAGAGACCCAGTACTTC	TRBV19	TRBJ2-5	.	14	.
CSVESPTSPETQYF	TGCAGCGTTGAATCCCCTACTAGCCCAGAGACCCAGTACTTC	TRBV29-1	TRBJ2-5	many	14	.
CASSGGYGFANTGELFF	TGCGCCAGCAGTGGCGGCTACGGTTTCGCGAACACCGGGGAGCTGTTTTTT	TRBV10-1	TRBJ2-2	many	17	.
CASSQRGRTDTQYF	TGTGCCAGCAGCCAAAGGGGACGCACAGATACGCAGTATTTT	TRBV3-1	TRBJ2-3	many	14	.
CASGLDAWDRVADTQYF	TGTGCTAGTGGTTTAGACGCATGGGACAGGGTGGCAGATACGCAGTATTTT	TRBV12-5	TRBJ2-3	many	17	TRBD1
CASSLPRWEETQYF	TGTGCCAGCAGCTTACCCCGTTGGGAAGAGACCCAGTACTTC	TRBV7-9	TRBJ2-5	many	14	.
CASRRQRNTEAFF	TGTGCCAGCAGAAGACAGCGGAACACTGAAGCTTTCTTT	TRBV6-1	TRBJ1-1	many	13	.
CASSLETSLAYNEQFF	TGTGCCAGCAGCTTAGAAACTAGCTTAGCCTACAATGAGCAGTTCTTC	TRBV7-6	TRBJ2-1	.	16	.
CASSPSGMRYNEQFF	TGTGCCAGCAGTCCTAGCGGGATGCGCTACAATGAGCAGTTCTTC	TRBV12-3/TRBV12-4	TRBJ2-1	many	15	TRBD2
CASSLPPGGSDNEQFF	TGTGCCAGCAGCCTCCCCCCCGGGGGCTCGGACAATGAGCAGTTCTTC	TRBV7-9	TRBJ2-1	.	16	.
CASSPPTSGYYEQYF	TGTGCCAGCAGTCCACCCACTAGCGGATACTACGAGCAGTACTTC	TRBV6-9	TRBJ2-7	few	15	TRBD2
CASSRDRALNYGYTF	TGTGCCAGCAGTCGGGACAGGGCTTTGAACTATGGCTACACCTTC	TRBV12-3/TRBV12-4	TRBJ1-2	many	15	TRBD1
CASSPGAAGLEAFF	TGTGCCAGCAGCCCTGGAGCGGCAGGCCTAGAAGCTTTCTTT	TRBV5-5	TRBJ1-1	.	14	.
CASNGGNTEAFF	TGTGCCAGCAATGGGGGGAACACTGAAGCTTTCTTT	TRBV28	TRBJ1-1	many	12	.
CASRPNREYSNQPQHF	TGCGCCAGCAGGCCCAACAGGGAGTATAGCAATCAGCCCCAGCATTTT	TRBV4-1	TRBJ1-5	.	16	.
CASSEGMRDGELFF	TGTGCCAGCTCGGAAGGGATGAGAGACGGGGAGCTGTTTTTT	TRBV5-6	TRBJ2-2	many	14	.
CASSFPRAGGSYEQYF	TGTGCCAGCAGCTTCCCCCGGGCGGGGGGCTCCTACGAGCAGTACTTC	TRBV5-4	TRBJ2-7	few	16	TRBD2
CSARDQGQYSGNTIYF	TGCAGTGCTAGAGATCAAGGACAGTACTCTGGAAACACCATATATTTT	TRBV20-1	TRBJ1-3	many	16	.
CASSESLGRDNEQFF	TGTGCCAGCAGTGAAAGTCTGGGGCGCGACAATGAGCAGTTCTTC	TRBV6-1	TRBJ2-1	.	15	.
CSVERIYNEQFF	TGCAGTGTTGAGCGCATCTACAATGAGCAGTTCTTC	TRBV20-1	TRBJ2-1	many	12	.
CSGIRGPTDTQYF	TGCAGTGGTATCCGGGGCCCCACAGATACGCAGTATTTT	TRBV20-1	TRBJ2-3	many	13	.
CASSQSGGGGNSPLHF	TGTGCCAGCAGCCAAAGCGGCGGGGGTGGTAATTCACCCCTCCACTTT	TRBV16	TRBJ1-6	.	16	.
CASSPRTERNTEAFF	TGTGCCAGTAGTCCCCGGACAGAAAGGAACACTGAAGCTTTCTTT	TRBV19	TRBJ1-1	.	15	.
CDSSYRSGRGIYEQYF	TGTGACAGCAGCTATAGGAGCGGGAGGGGGATCTACGAGCAGTACTTC	TRBV11-2	TRBJ2-7	.	16	TRBD2
CASSQTGTSGGVGTDTQYF	TGCGCCAGCAGCCAAACCGGGACTAGCGGGGGGGTTGGCACAGATACGCAGTATTTT	TRBV4-1	TRBJ2-3	few	19	TRBD2
CASSDGNNSPLHF	TGTGCCAGCAGTGACGGGAATAATTCACCCCTCCACTTT	TRBV6-4	TRBJ1-6	many	13	.
CASSPQQQEQFF	TGTGCCAGCTCACCCCAACAACAAGAGCAGTTCTTC	TRBV18	TRBJ2-1	.	12	.
CASRVTGSNQPQHF	TGTGCCAGCAGGGTGACAGGGAGCAATCAGCCCCAGCATTTT	TRBV27	TRBJ1-5	many	14	TRBD1
CSALAGELYEQYF	TGCAGTGCACTAGCGGGAGAACTGTACGAGCAGTACTTC	TRBV20-1	TRBJ2-7	many	13	TRBD2
CASPAQNTGELFF	TGTGCCAGCCCGGCTCAGAACACCGGGGAGCTGTTTTTT	TRBV6-1	TRBJ2-2	many	13	.